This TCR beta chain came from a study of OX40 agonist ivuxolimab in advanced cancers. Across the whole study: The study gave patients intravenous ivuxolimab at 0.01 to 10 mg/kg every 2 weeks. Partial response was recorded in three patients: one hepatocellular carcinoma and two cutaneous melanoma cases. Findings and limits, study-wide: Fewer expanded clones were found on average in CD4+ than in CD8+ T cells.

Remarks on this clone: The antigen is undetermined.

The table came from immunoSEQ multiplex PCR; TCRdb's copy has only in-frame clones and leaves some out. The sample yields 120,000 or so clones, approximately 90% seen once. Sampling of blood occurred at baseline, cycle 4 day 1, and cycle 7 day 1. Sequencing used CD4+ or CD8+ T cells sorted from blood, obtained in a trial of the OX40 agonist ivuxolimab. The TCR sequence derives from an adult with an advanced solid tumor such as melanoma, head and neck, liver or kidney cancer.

In DNA, the CDR3 is TGTGCCAGCAGCACCCTACGACCGGGACTAGCCAAAAACATTCAGTACTTC. It yields the protein CASSTLRPGLAKNIQYF. V and J are TRBV7-2 and TRBJ2-4; D might be TRBD2 (6 bases). Germline assignment: CDR1 SGHTA and CDR2 FQGNSA. V was clipped by 5 bases and J by 0 bases, with 17 bases between them. This CDR3 is built from 17 residues.